Listed below are T cell receptor beta chains from one sample, sequenced in a study of regulatory T cells in long-lasting Graves disease. A single record per CDR3 protein comes from TCRdb applying MiXCR to the multiplex PCR reads. The sample has fewer than 650,000 distinct CDR3 sequences, 16% seen once. The data also belong to a second study, concerning T cells in Graves' hyperthyroidism and ophthalmopathy.

Sequencing was performed on peripheral blood mononuclear cells (PBMCs), taken at new diagnosis, from a patient treated with antithyroid drugs. The receptors stem from a man younger than 35 with Graves disease. CDR3s include the opening cysteine and the closing phenylalanine or tryptophan. The D gene is left open where the match is weak. Not all rows give a size; the values are once, few, many and, for expanded clones, a class.

v_call	j_call	d_call	clone_size	cdr3_aa	cdr3_nt
TRBV27	TRBJ2-1	TRBD2	many	CASSSRPGSGGEQFF	TGTGCCAGCAGTTCCCGCCCGGGATCGGGAGGTGAGCAGTTCTTC
TRBV12-3/TRBV12-4	TRBJ2-3	TRBD2	many	CASSAGVAGLADTQYF	TGTGCCAGCAGTGCCGGTGTAGCGGGGCTTGCAGATACGCAGTATTTT
TRBV14	TRBJ2-1	.	.	CASSLLLAYNEQFF	TGTGCCAGCAGCCTTCTACTAGCTTATAATGAGCAGTTCTTC
TRBV27	TRBJ2-3	TRBD2	.	CATSGRSTDTQYF	TGTGCCACCAGCGGGAGGAGCACAGATACGCAGTATTTT
TRBV5-1	TRBJ2-3	.	many	CASSDSGPGDTQYF	TGCGCCAGCAGCGACTCGGGGCCCGGGGATACGCAGTATTTT
TRBV13	TRBJ2-3	TRBD2	.	CASSLKDRLAGKDTQYF	TGTGCCAGCAGCTTGAAGGACCGACTAGCGGGAAAAGATACGCAGTATTTT
TRBV12-3/TRBV12-4	TRBJ2-1	TRBD2	many	CASRNPGLAGANEQFF	TGTGCCAGCAGAAATCCGGGACTAGCGGGAGCAAATGAGCAGTTCTTC
TRBV14	TRBJ2-5	TRBD2	.	CASSQGTSGRFAETQYF	TGTGCCAGCAGCCAAGGAACTAGCGGGAGGTTTGCGGAGACCCAGTACTTC
TRBV7-9	TRBJ2-1	TRBD2	many	CASSSGVAGGPSSYNEQFF	TGTGCCAGCAGCTCCGGGGTTGCGGGAGGGCCGAGCTCCTACAATGAGCAGTTCTTC
TRBV11-2	TRBJ2-1	TRBD2	few	CASSLGLAGDHNEQFF	TGTGCCAGCAGCTTAGGTCTAGCGGGAGACCACAATGAGCAGTTCTTC
TRBV28	TRBJ1-1	.	many	CASSTGSLNTEAFF	TGTGCCAGCAGCACCGGGTCCCTGAACACTGAAGCTTTCTTT
TRBV19	TRBJ1-5	.	.	CASSIALPSNQPQHF	TGTGCCAGTAGTATCGCGCTGCCTAGCAATCAGCCCCAGCATTTT
TRBV5-5	TRBJ2-5	TRBD2	.	CASSLGLAGGPRSETQYF	TGTGCCAGCAGCCTAGGACTAGCGGGAGGGCCGCGTTCAGAGACCCAGTACTTC
TRBV27	TRBJ1-1	TRBD1	few	CASSLVQGARANTEAFF	TGTGCCAGCAGTTTGGTACAGGGGGCGAGGGCGAACACTGAAGCTTTCTTT
TRBV28	TRBJ2-2	TRBD1	many	CASSGPGQGTGELFF	TGTGCCAGCAGTGGTCCAGGACAGGGAACCGGGGAGCTGTTTTTT
TRBV18	TRBJ2-3	.	few	CASSPAIASTDTQYF	TGTGCCAGCTCACCAGCGATAGCTAGCACAGATACGCAGTATTTT
TRBV2	TRBJ2-2	TRBD2	few	CASSASGGAGELFF	TGTGCCAGCAGTGCTTCGGGAGGGGCCGGGGAGCTGTTTTTT
TRBV19	TRBJ1-4	TRBD1	once	CASSSDRVQEKLFF	TGTGCCAGTAGTTCGGACAGGGTCCAAGAAAAACTGTTTTTT
TRBV28	TRBJ2-7	TRBD2	many	CASSEPSGGERSYEQYF	TGTGCCAGCAGCGAACCCTCGGGGGGAGAACGATCCTACGAGCAGTACTTC
TRBV30	TRBJ1-2	.	many	CAWSPSHRDLYGYTF	TGTGCCTGGAGTCCATCACACAGGGACCTCTATGGCTACACCTTC
TRBV9	TRBJ2-7	TRBD2	few	CASSTRSGEVGEQYF	TGTGCCAGCAGCACCCGTAGCGGGGAGGTCGGCGAGCAGTACTTC
TRBV5-1	TRBJ2-1	.	many	CASSSAPEIEQFF	TGCGCCAGCAGCTCCGCCCCTGAGATAGAGCAGTTCTTC
TRBV20-1	TRBJ2-7	.	.	CSARGDYNEQYF	TGCAGTGCTAGAGGCGACTACAACGAGCAGTACTTC
TRBV2	TRBJ1-1	.	.	CASSDSLIGEAFF	TGTGCCAGCAGTGACTCCCTGATCGGAGAAGCTTTCTTT
TRBV6-1	TRBJ2-7	TRBD1	.	CASSGYYGSETGAYEQYF	TGTGCCAGCAGTGGATATTATGGATCCGAGACAGGGGCCTACGAGCAGTACTTC
TRBV12-3/TRBV12-4	TRBJ2-1	.	few	CASSLRIGLGVYNEQFF	TGTGCCAGCAGTCTTCGGATCGGACTGGGCGTTTACAATGAGCAGTTCTTC